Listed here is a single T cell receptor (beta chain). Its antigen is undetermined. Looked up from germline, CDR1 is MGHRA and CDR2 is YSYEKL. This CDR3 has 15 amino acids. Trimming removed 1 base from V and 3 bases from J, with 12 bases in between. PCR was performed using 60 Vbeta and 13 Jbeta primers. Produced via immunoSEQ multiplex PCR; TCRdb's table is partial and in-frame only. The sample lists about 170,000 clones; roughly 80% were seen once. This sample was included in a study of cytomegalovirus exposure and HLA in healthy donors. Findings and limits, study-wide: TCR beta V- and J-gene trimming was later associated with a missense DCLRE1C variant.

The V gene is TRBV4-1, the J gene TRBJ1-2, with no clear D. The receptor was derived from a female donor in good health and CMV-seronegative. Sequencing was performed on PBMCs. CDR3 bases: TGCGCCAGCAGCCAAGTGGCTAGAATGGACTATGGCTACACCTTC. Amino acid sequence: CASSQVARMDYGYTF.